A selection of T cell receptor beta chains follows, all from one sample in a study of cytomegalovirus exposure and HLA in healthy donors. Method: immunoSEQ multiplex PCR; TCRdb's copy keeps in-frame clones and lacks some. Of about 160,000 clones in the sample, around 79% are singletons; the top ten hold 3.1%. Sequencing used PBMCs. These receptors came from a woman aged 40-49 years in good health and CMV-seronegative. Each CDR3 is given with its conserved first and last residue. The order of the fields is CDR3 protein, CDR3 DNA, J gene, D gene, clone size, CDR3 length, V gene. The D gene is left open where the match is weak. The size of a clone is reported for some rows only, either as once, few or many, or as a class for expanded clones.

cdr3_aa: CASSSAGQIYGYTF
cdr3_nt: TGCGCCAGCAGCTCCGCGGGACAGATCTATGGCTACACCTTC
j_call: TRBJ1-2
d_call: TRBD1
clone_size: NA
cdr3_length: 14
v_call: TRBV5-1

cdr3_aa: CASRGLVLYTQYF
cdr3_nt: TGTGCCAGCAGGGGACTAGTCTTATATACGCAGTATTTT
j_call: TRBJ2-3
d_call: TRBD2
clone_size: NA
cdr3_length: 13
v_call: TRBV28

cdr3_aa: CASSLKGVSYEQYF
cdr3_nt: TGTGCCAGCAGCTTAAAGGGGGTCTCCTACGAGCAGTACTTC
j_call: TRBJ2-7
d_call: NA
clone_size: NA
cdr3_length: 14
v_call: TRBV7-6

cdr3_aa: CASSPGGTGVNTEAFF
cdr3_nt: TGTGCCAGCAGCCCGGGAGGGACAGGGGTAAACACTGAAGCTTTCTTT
j_call: TRBJ1-1
d_call: TRBD1
clone_size: once
cdr3_length: 16
v_call: TRBV5-4

cdr3_aa: CSVGQETQYF
cdr3_nt: TGCAGCGTTGGACAGGAGACCCAGTACTTC
j_call: TRBJ2-5
d_call: NA
clone_size: NA
cdr3_length: 10
v_call: TRBV29-1

cdr3_aa: CASSLRQGEANEKLFF
cdr3_nt: TGTGCCAGCAGCTTACGCCAGGGGGAGGCTAATGAAAAACTGTTTTTT
j_call: TRBJ1-4
d_call: TRBD1
clone_size: NA
cdr3_length: 16
v_call: TRBV9

cdr3_aa: CASSLVGTGNSPLHF
cdr3_nt: TGTGCCAGCAGTTTGGTTGGGACAGGTAATTCACCCCTCCACTTT
j_call: TRBJ1-6
d_call: TRBD1
clone_size: NA
cdr3_length: 15
v_call: TRBV27

cdr3_aa: CASRWGTGVAEAFF
cdr3_nt: TGCGCCAGCAGATGGGGGACAGGGGTTGCTGAAGCTTTCTTT
j_call: TRBJ1-1
d_call: TRBD1
clone_size: NA
cdr3_length: 14
v_call: TRBV5-1

cdr3_aa: CASSFWDTQETQYF
cdr3_nt: TGTGCCAGCAGTTTTTGGGACACCCAAGAGACCCAGTACTTC
j_call: TRBJ2-5
d_call: NA
clone_size: NA
cdr3_length: 14
v_call: TRBV28

cdr3_aa: CSAHGSRGGYTF
cdr3_nt: TGCAGCGCCCACGGGTCCCGGGGAGGCTACACCTTC
j_call: TRBJ1-2
d_call: NA
clone_size: once
cdr3_length: 12
v_call: TRBV29-1

cdr3_aa: CASSFLMGKRSNSPLHF
cdr3_nt: TGTGCCAGCAGTTTCCTTATGGGAAAGCGGAGTAATTCACCCCTCCACTTT
j_call: TRBJ1-6
d_call: NA
clone_size: NA
cdr3_length: 17
v_call: TRBV28

cdr3_aa: CASSNGFQGPYNEQFF
cdr3_nt: TGTGCCAGCAGTAATGGGTTTCAGGGCCCCTACAATGAGCAGTTCTTC
j_call: TRBJ2-1
d_call: NA
clone_size: NA
cdr3_length: 16
v_call: TRBV11-2

cdr3_aa: CASSELPGSNQPQHF
cdr3_nt: TGTGCCAGCAGTGAATTGCCAGGTTCAAATCAGCCCCAGCATTTT
j_call: TRBJ1-5
d_call: NA
clone_size: few
cdr3_length: 15
v_call: TRBV6-1

cdr3_aa: CASSPRTATNEKLFF
cdr3_nt: TGTGCCAGCAGTCCTCGGACAGCAACTAATGAAAAACTGTTTTTT
j_call: TRBJ1-4
d_call: NA
clone_size: NA
cdr3_length: 15
v_call: TRBV6-5

cdr3_aa: CASKYTRTAGNSNQPQHF
cdr3_nt: TGTGCCAGCAAGTACACCCGGACAGCCGGGAATAGCAATCAGCCCCAGCATTTT
j_call: TRBJ1-5
d_call: NA
clone_size: NA
cdr3_length: 18
v_call: TRBV21-1

cdr3_aa: CASRAGRDNTEAFF
cdr3_nt: TGTGCCAGCAGGGCGGGACGGGATAACACTGAAGCTTTCTTT
j_call: TRBJ1-1
d_call: NA
clone_size: NA
cdr3_length: 14
v_call: TRBV6-4

cdr3_aa: CASSPGKTNGYTF
cdr3_nt: TGTGCCAGCAGCCCCGGGAAGACGAATGGCTACACCTTC
j_call: TRBJ1-2
d_call: NA
clone_size: few
cdr3_length: 13
v_call: TRBV14

cdr3_aa: CASGPVGLSGETQYF
cdr3_nt: TGTGCTAGTGGTCCTGTGGGCCTATCTGGAGAGACCCAGTACTTC
j_call: TRBJ2-5
d_call: NA
clone_size: NA
cdr3_length: 15
v_call: TRBV12-5

cdr3_aa: CASSYPGTRNTGELFF
cdr3_nt: TGTGCCAGCAGCTACCCCGGGACACGGAACACCGGGGAGCTGTTTTTT
j_call: TRBJ2-2
d_call: NA
clone_size: few
cdr3_length: 16
v_call: TRBV5-4

cdr3_aa: CATRTGVLTNYGYTF
cdr3_nt: TGTGCCACTCGGACAGGGGTCCTCACTAACTATGGCTACACCTTC
j_call: TRBJ1-2
d_call: TRBD1
clone_size: NA
cdr3_length: 15
v_call: TRBV28

cdr3_aa: CASSRSGQSGELFF
cdr3_nt: TGTGCCAGCAGTCGGTCAGGACAGTCCGGGGAGCTGTTTTTT
j_call: TRBJ2-2
d_call: NA
clone_size: NA
cdr3_length: 14
v_call: TRBV6-5

cdr3_aa: CASSLGGNEDTQYF
cdr3_nt: TGTGCCAGCAGTTTGGGAGGGAATGAAGATACGCAGTATTTT
j_call: TRBJ2-3
d_call: TRBD2
clone_size: NA
cdr3_length: 14
v_call: TRBV28

cdr3_aa: CASSQSGSSMNTEAFF
cdr3_nt: TGCGCCAGCAGCCAAAGCGGATCCAGCATGAACACTGAAGCTTTCTTT
j_call: TRBJ1-1
d_call: NA
clone_size: few
cdr3_length: 16
v_call: TRBV4-1

cdr3_aa: CASSSTGGLPYEQYF
cdr3_nt: TGTGCCAGCAGCTCCACAGGGGGCTTACCCTACGAGCAGTACTTC
j_call: TRBJ2-7
d_call: TRBD1
clone_size: NA
cdr3_length: 15
v_call: TRBV5-4

cdr3_aa: CASSVRGYEQYF
cdr3_nt: TGTGCCAGCTCAGTACGGGGCTACGAGCAGTACTTC
j_call: TRBJ2-7
d_call: NA
clone_size: few
cdr3_length: 12
v_call: TRBV18

cdr3_aa: CASTPVGGRVKLFF
cdr3_nt: TGTGCCAGCACTCCCGTCGGGGGGCGCGTGAAACTGTTTTTT
j_call: TRBJ1-4
d_call: NA
clone_size: NA
cdr3_length: 14
v_call: TRBV11-2

cdr3_aa: CASSTDRVGGGYTF
cdr3_nt: TGTGCCAGTAGTACCGACAGGGTAGGAGGGGGCTACACCTTC
j_call: TRBJ1-2
d_call: TRBD1
clone_size: few
cdr3_length: 14
v_call: TRBV19

cdr3_aa: CASSSQPTRETQYF
cdr3_nt: TGTGCCAGCAGTTCCCAACCGACTAGAGAGACCCAGTACTTC
j_call: TRBJ2-5
d_call: NA
clone_size: few
cdr3_length: 14
v_call: TRBV6-5

cdr3_aa: CASSQGQVGYGYTF
cdr3_nt: TGTGCCAGCAGTCAGGGACAGGTTGGATATGGCTACACCTTC
j_call: TRBJ1-2
d_call: TRBD1
clone_size: NA
cdr3_length: 14
v_call: TRBV28

cdr3_aa: CASSQDSSGGVGYGYTF
cdr3_nt: TGCGCCAGCAGCCAAGATAGCTCAGGGGGCGTTGGGTATGGCTACACCTTC
j_call: TRBJ1-2
d_call: TRBD1
clone_size: once
cdr3_length: 17
v_call: TRBV4-1

cdr3_aa: CSGDTNYGYTF
cdr3_nt: TGCAGTGGAGATACTAACTATGGCTACACCTTC
j_call: TRBJ1-2
d_call: NA
clone_size: NA
cdr3_length: 11
v_call: TRBV20-1

cdr3_aa: CASSVGTRGRSSYNEQFF
cdr3_nt: TGTGCCAGCAGCGTAGGTACGAGAGGAAGAAGCTCCTACAATGAGCAGTTCTTC
j_call: TRBJ2-1
d_call: NA
clone_size: NA
cdr3_length: 18
v_call: TRBV9

cdr3_aa: CASSLQGLSNQPQHF
cdr3_nt: TGCGCCAGCAGTCTTCAGGGGCTTAGCAATCAGCCCCAGCATTTT
j_call: TRBJ1-5
d_call: NA
clone_size: NA
cdr3_length: 15
v_call: TRBV23-1

cdr3_aa: CASCRDRSEQFF
cdr3_nt: TGTGCCAGTTGCCGGGACAGAAGTGAGCAGTTCTTC
j_call: TRBJ2-1
d_call: TRBD1
clone_size: NA
cdr3_length: 12
v_call: TRBV2

cdr3_aa: CASSEASGGPSTDTQYF
cdr3_nt: TGTGCCAGCAGTGAAGCTAGCGGGGGGCCCAGCACAGATACGCAGTATTTT
j_call: TRBJ2-3
d_call: TRBD2
clone_size: NA
cdr3_length: 17
v_call: TRBV28

cdr3_aa: CASSEGRVGEKLFF
cdr3_nt: TGTGCCAGCAGTGAAGGCAGGGTGGGTGAAAAACTGTTTTTT
j_call: TRBJ1-4
d_call: NA
clone_size: few
cdr3_length: 14
v_call: TRBV2

cdr3_aa: CASSSLSSQYEQYF
cdr3_nt: TGTGCCAGCAGCTCCCTTTCCTCTCAGTACGAGCAGTACTTC
j_call: TRBJ2-7
d_call: NA
clone_size: NA
cdr3_length: 14
v_call: TRBV7-6

cdr3_aa: CASSSLFGEGAFF
cdr3_nt: TGTGCCAGCAGCTCCCTTTTCGGGGAGGGAGCTTTCTTT
j_call: TRBJ1-1
d_call: NA
clone_size: NA
cdr3_length: 13
v_call: TRBV11-2

cdr3_aa: CASSSPTGSRFDEQFF
cdr3_nt: TGTGCCAGCAGTTCCCCCACAGGGTCTAGGTTTGATGAGCAGTTCTTC
j_call: TRBJ2-1
d_call: NA
clone_size: NA
cdr3_length: 16
v_call: TRBV28

cdr3_aa: CASGETLNTEAFF
cdr3_nt: TGTGCCAGCGGGGAGACACTCAACACTGAAGCTTTCTTT
j_call: TRBJ1-1
d_call: NA
clone_size: NA
cdr3_length: 13
v_call: TRBV27

cdr3_aa: CASSLVGLYNEQFF
cdr3_nt: TGTGCCAGCTCCCTCGTGGGGCTTTACAATGAGCAGTTCTTC
j_call: TRBJ2-1
d_call: NA
clone_size: NA
cdr3_length: 14
v_call: TRBV18

cdr3_aa: CASSYSFSGGNSPLHF
cdr3_nt: TGTGCCAGCAGTTACTCGTTTTCAGGGGGCAATTCACCCCTCCACTTT
j_call: TRBJ1-6
d_call: TRBD1
clone_size: NA
cdr3_length: 16
v_call: TRBV6-5

cdr3_aa: CASSEQGNTEAFF
cdr3_nt: TGTGCCAGCTCCGAACAGGGGAACACTGAAGCTTTCTTT
j_call: TRBJ1-1
d_call: NA
clone_size: NA
cdr3_length: 13
v_call: TRBV18

cdr3_aa: CASSPQGFGGDTEAFF
cdr3_nt: TGTGCCAGCTCGCCACAAGGGTTTGGGGGGGACACTGAAGCTTTCTTT
j_call: TRBJ1-1
d_call: NA
clone_size: once
cdr3_length: 16
v_call: TRBV18